This T cell receptor beta chain was sequenced for a study of STAT3 mutations in large granular lymphocyte leukemia. The study's findings and limits: In T-cell large granular lymphocyte leukemia, about half of patients showed multiple immunodominant subclonotypes.

This CDR3 has 15 residues. Germline values: CDR1 SEHNR, CDR2 FQNEAQ (reference sequence). V was cut by 3 bases and J by 0 bases, with 12 bases left in between. With regard to this clone: Its target is unknown.

Libraries were prepared by immunoSEQ multiplex PCR; TCRdb keeps only in-frame clonotypes and omits some of them. Of around 3,200 clones listed, 88% are singletons. The sample comprised peripheral blood mononuclear cells. The receptor comes from a man aged 40-49 years with T-cell large granular lymphocyte leukemia. Some clones in this sample may be carry-over from other donors' samples. This chain connects TRBV7-9 to TRBJ2-7; tentatively, D is TRBD1 (5 bases). CDR3 residues: CASSFDRPSSYEQYF. CDR3 coding DNA: TGTGCCAGCAGCTTTGACAGACCAAGCTCCTACGAGCAGTACTTC.